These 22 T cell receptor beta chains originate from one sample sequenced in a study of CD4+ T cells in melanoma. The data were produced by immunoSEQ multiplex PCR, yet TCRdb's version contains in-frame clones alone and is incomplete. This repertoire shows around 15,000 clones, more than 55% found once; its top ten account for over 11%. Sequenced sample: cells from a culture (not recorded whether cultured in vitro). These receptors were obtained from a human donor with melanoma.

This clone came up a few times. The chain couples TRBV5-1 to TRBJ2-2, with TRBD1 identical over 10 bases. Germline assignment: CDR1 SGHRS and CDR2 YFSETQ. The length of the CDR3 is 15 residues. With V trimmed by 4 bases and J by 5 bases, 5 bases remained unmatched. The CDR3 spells CASSPGQGRTGELFF. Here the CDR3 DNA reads TGCGCCAGCAGCCCGGGACAGGGGAGAACCGGGGAGCTGTTTTTT.

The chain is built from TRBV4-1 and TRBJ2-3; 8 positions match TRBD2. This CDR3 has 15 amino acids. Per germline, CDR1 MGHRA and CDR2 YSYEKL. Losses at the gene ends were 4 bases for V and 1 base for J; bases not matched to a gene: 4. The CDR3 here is CASSRAGVGTDTQYF. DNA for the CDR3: TGCGCCAGCAGCCGAGCGGGGGTAGGCACAGATACGCAGTATTTT.

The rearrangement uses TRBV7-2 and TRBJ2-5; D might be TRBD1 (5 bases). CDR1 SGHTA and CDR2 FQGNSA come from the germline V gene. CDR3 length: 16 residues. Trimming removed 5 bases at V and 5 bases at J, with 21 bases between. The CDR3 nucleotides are TGTGCCAGCAGCCATAGACAGACACTTCTCAGGGAGACCCAGTACTTC. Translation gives CASSHRQTLLRETQYF.

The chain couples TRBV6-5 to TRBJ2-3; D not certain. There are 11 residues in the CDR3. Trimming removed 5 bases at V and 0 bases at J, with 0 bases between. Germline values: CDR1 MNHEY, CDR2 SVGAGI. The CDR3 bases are TGTGCCAGCAGTAGCACAGATACGCAGTATTTT. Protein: CASSSTDTQYF.

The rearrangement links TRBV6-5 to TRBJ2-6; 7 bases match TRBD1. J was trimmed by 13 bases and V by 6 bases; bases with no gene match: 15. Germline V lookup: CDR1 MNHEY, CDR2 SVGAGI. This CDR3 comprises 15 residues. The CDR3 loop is CASRAVGQNSPVLTF. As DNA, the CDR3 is TGTGCCAGCAGGGCCGTGGGACAGAATAGCCCGGTCCTGACTTTC.

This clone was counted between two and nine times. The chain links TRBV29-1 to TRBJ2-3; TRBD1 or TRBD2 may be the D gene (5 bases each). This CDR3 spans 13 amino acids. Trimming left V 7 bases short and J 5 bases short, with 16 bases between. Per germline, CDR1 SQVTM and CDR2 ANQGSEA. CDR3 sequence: CSASRDLRDTQYF. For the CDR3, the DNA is TGCAGCGCCTCCCGGGACCTACGAGATACGCAGTATTTT.

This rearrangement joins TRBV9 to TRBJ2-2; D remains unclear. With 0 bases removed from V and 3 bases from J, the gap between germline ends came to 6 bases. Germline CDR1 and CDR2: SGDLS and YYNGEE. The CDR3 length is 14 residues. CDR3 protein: CASSVAVDTGELFF. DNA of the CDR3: TGTGCCAGCAGCGTAGCGGTCGACACCGGGGAGCTGTTTTTT.

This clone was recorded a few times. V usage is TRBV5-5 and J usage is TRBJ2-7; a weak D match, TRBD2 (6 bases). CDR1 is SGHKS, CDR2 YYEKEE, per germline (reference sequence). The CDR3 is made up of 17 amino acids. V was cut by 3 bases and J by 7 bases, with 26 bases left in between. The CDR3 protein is CASSSTPFAGKGVEQYF. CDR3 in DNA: TGTGCCAGCAGCTCCACCCCCTTTGCGGGGAAAGGGGTAGAGCAGTACTTC.

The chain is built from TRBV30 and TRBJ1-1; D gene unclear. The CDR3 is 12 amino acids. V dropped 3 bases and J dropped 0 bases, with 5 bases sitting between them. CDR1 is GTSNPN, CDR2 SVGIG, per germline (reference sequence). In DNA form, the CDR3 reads TGTGCCTGGAGCCGTATGAACACTGAAGCTTTCTTT. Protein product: CAWSRMNTEAFF.

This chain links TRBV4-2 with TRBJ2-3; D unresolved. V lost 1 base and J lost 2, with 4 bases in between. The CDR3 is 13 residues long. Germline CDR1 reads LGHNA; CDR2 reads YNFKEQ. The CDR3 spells CASSQGPTDTQYF. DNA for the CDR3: TGTGCCAGCAGCCAAGGACCCACAGATACGCAGTATTTT.

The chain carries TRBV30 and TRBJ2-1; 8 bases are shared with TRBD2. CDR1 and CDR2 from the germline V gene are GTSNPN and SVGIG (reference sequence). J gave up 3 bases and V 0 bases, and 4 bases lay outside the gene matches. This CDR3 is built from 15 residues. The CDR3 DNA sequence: TGTGCCTGGAGTGTACTAGCGGTAGACTACAATGAGCAGTTCTTC. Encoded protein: CAWSVLAVDYNEQFF.

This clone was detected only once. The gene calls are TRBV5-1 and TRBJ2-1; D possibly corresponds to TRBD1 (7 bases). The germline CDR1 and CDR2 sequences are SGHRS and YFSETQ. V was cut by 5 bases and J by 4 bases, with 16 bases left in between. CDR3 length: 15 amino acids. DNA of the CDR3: TGCGCCAGCAGGGATGGCAGGGGGGAATACAATGAGCAGTTCTTC. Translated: CASRDGRGEYNEQFF.

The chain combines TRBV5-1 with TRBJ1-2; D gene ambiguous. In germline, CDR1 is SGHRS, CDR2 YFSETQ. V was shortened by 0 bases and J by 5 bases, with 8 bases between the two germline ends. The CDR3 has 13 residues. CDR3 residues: CASSLGDGYGYTF. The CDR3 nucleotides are TGCGCCAGCAGCTTGGGAGACGGATATGGCTACACCTTC.

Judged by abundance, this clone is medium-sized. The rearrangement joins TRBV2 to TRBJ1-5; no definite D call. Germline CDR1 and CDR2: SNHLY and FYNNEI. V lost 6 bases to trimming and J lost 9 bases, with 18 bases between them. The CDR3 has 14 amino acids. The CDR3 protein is CASSARLGDPPQHF. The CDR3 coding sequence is TGTGCCAGCAGCGCGAGACTGGGCGATCCGCCCCAGCATTTT.

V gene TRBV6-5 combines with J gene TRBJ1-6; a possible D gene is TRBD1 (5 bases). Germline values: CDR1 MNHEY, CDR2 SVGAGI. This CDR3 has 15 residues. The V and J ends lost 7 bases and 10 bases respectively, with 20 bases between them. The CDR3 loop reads CASTRAGVGYSPLHF. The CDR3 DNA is TGTGCCAGCACCAGGGCGGGGGTTGGATACTCACCCCTCCACTTT.

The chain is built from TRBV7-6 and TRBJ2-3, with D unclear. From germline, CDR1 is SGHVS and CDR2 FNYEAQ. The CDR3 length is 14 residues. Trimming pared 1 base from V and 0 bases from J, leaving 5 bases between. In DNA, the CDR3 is TGTGCCAGCAGCTTAGACCGTAGCACAGATACGCAGTATTTT. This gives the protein CASSLDRSTDTQYF.

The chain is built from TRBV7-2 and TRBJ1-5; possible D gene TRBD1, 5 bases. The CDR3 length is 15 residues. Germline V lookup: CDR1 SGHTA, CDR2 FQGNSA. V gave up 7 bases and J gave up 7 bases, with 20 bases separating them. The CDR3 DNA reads TGTGCCAGCACCCATTCCGGGGTTCGGGGCCAGCCCCAGCATTTT. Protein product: CASTHSGVRGQPQHF.

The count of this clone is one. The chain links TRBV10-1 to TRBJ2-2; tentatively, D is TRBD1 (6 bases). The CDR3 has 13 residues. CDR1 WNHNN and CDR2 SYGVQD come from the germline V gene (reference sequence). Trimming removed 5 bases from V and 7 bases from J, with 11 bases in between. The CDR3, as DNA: TGCGCCAGCAGTAGACAGGTCGTCGGGGAGCTGTTTTTT. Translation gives CASSRQVVGELFF.

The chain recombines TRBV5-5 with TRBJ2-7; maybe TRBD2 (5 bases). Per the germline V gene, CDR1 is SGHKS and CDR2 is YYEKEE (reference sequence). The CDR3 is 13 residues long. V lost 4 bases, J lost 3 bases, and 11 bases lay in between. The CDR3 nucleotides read TGTGCCAGCAGCGCTACAGAGGGCTACGAGCAGTACTTC. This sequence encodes CASSATEGYEQYF.

CDR3 nucleotides: TGTGCCAGCAGGACAGGGGGCATTCAGCCCCAGCATTTT. Amino acid sequence: CASRTGGIQPQHF. V is TRBV28 and J is TRBJ1-5; the match to TRBD1 covers 10 bases. The V gene's germline CDR1 is MDHEN and CDR2 SYDVKM. This CDR3 spans 13 amino acids. With 6 bases clipped from V and 6 bases from J, the junction kept 2 bases outside the gene matches. The complete variable domain, with remaining parts taken from reference TRBV28 and TRBJ1-5, reads DVKVTQSSRYLVKRTGEKVFLECVQDMDHENMFWYRQDPGLGLRLIYFSYDVKMKEKGDIPEGYSVSREKKERFSLILESASTNQTSMYLCASRTGGIQPQHFGDGTRLSIL.

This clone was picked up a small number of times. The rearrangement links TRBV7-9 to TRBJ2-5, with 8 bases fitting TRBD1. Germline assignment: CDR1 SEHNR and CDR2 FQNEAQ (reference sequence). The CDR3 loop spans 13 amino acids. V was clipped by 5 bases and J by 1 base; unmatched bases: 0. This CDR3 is CASSDRGQETQYF. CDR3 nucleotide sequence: TGTGCCAGCAGCGACAGGGGCCAAGAGACCCAGTACTTC.

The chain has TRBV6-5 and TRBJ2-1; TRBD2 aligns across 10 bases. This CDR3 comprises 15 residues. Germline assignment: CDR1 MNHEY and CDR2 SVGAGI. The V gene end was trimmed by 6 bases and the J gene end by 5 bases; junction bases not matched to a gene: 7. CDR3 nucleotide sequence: TGTGCCAGCAGCGTCCTAGCGGGGGCCCACAATGAGCAGTTCTTC. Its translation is CASSVLAGAHNEQFF.